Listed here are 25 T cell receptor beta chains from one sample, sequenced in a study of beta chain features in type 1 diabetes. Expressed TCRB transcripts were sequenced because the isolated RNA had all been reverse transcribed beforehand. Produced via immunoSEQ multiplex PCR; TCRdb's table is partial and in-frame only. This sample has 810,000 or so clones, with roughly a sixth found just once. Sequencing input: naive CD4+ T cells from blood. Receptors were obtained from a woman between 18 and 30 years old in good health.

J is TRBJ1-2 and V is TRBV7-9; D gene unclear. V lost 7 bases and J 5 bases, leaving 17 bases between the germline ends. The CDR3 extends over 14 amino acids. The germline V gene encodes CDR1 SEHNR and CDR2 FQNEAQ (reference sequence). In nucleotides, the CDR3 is TGTGCCAGCACCCTCAGCGGAGGAGGGTATGGCTACACCTTC. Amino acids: CASTLSGGGYGYTF.

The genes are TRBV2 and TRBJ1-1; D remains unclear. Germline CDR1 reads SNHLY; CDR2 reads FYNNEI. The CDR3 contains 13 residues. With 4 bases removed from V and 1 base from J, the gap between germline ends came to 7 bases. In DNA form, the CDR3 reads TGTGCCAGCAGTGCGGACGGGAACACTGAAGCTTTCTTT. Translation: CASSADGNTEAFF.

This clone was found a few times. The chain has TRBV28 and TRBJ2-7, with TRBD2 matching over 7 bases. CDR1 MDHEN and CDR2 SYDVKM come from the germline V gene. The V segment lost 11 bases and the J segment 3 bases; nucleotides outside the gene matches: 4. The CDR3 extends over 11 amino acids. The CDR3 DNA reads TGTGCCTCCGGGAGGCGCTACGAGCAGTACTTC. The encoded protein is CASGRRYEQYF.

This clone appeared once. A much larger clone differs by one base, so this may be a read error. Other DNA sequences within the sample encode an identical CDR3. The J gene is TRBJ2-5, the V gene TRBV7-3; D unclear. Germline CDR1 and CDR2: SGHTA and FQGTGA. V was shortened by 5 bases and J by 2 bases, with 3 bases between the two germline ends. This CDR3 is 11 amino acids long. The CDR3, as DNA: TGTGCCAGCAGCCCTCAAGAGACCCAGTACTTC. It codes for CASSPQETQYF.

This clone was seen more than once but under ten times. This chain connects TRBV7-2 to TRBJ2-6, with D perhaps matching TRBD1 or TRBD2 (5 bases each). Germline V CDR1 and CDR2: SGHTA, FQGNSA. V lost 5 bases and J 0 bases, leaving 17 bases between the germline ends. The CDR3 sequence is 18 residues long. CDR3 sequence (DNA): TGTGCCAGCAGCCCTAGGGGTGGAGGCCTCTCTGGGGCCAACGTCCTGACTTTC. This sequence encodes CASSPRGGGLSGANVLTF.

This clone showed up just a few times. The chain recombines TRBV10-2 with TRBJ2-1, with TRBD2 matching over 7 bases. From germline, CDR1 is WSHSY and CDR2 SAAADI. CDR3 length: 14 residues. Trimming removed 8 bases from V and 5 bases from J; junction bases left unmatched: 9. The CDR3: CASDPRGVNNEQFF. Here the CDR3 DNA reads TGCGCCAGCGACCCCCGGGGGGTTAACAATGAGCAGTTCTTC.

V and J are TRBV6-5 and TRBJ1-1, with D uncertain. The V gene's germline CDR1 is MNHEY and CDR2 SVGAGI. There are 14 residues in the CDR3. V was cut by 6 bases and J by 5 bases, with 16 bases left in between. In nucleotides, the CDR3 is TGTGCCAGCAGGATAGGTGCCGGAGGTACTGAAGCTTTCTTT. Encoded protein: CASRIGAGGTEAFF.

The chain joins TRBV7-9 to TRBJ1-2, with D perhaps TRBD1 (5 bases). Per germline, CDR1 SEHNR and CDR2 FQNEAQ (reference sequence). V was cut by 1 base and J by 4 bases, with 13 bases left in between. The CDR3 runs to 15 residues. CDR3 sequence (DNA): TGTGCCAGCAGCTTAGAGGCAGGGTCAGGCTATGGCTACACCTTC. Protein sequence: CASSLEAGSGYGYTF.

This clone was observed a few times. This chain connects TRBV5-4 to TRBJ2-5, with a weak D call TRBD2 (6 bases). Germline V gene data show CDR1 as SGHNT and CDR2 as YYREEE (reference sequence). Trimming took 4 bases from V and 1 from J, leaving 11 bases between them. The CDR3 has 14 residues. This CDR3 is CASSPEGPQETQYF. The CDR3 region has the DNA TGTGCCAGCAGCCCGGAGGGGCCCCAAGAGACCCAGTACTTC.

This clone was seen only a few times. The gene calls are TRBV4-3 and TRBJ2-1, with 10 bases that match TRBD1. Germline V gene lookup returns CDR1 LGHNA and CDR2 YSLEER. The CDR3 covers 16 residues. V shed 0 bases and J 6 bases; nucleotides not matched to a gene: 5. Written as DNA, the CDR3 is TGCGCCAGCAGCCAAGACCGGAGACAGGGGGCCAATGAGCAGTTCTTC. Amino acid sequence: CASSQDRRQGANEQFF.

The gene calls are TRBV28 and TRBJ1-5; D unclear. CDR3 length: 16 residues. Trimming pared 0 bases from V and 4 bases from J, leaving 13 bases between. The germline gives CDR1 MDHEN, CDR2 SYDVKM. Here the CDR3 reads CASSLWRFVGNQPQHF. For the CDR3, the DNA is TGTGCCAGCAGTTTATGGAGGTTCGTAGGGAATCAGCCCCAGCATTTT.

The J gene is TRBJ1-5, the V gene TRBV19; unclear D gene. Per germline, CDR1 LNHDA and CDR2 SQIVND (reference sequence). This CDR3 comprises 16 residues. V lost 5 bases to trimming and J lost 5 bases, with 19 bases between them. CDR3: CASSVLRTERYQPQHF. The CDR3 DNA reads TGTGCCAGTAGTGTTCTGCGGACGGAGAGGTATCAGCCCCAGCATTTT.

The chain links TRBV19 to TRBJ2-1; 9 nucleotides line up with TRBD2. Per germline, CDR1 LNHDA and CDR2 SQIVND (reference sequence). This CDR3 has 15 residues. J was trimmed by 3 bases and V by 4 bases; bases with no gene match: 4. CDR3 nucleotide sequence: TGTGCCAGTAGTAGATTAGCGGGAGACTACAATGAGCAGTTCTTC. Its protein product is CASSRLAGDYNEQFF.

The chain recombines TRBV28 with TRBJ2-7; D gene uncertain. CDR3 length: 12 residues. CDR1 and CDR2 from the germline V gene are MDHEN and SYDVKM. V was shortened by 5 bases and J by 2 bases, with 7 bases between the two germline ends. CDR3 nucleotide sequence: TGTGCCAGCAGTACAGACACCTACGAGCAGTACTTC. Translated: CASSTDTYEQYF.

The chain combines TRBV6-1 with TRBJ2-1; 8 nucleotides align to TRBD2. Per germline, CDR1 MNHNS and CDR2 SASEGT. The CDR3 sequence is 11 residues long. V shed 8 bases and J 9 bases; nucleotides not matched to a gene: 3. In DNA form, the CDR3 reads TGTGCCAGCCGGCGGGAGGTTGAGCAGTTCTTC. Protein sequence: CASRREVEQFF.

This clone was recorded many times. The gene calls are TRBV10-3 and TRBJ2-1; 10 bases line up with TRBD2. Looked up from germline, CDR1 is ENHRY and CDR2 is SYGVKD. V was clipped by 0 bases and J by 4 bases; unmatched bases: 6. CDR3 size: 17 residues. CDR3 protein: CAISESSPSGSYNEQFF. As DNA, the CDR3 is TGTGCCATCAGTGAGTCGAGTCCTAGCGGGAGTTACAATGAGCAGTTCTTC.

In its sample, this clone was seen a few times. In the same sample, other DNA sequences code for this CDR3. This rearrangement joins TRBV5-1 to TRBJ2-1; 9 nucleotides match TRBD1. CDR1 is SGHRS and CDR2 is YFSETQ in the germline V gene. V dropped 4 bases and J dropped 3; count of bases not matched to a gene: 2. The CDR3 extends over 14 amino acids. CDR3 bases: TGCGCCAGCAGCATGGGACAGGGCTACAATGAGCAGTTCTTC. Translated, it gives CASSMGQGYNEQFF.

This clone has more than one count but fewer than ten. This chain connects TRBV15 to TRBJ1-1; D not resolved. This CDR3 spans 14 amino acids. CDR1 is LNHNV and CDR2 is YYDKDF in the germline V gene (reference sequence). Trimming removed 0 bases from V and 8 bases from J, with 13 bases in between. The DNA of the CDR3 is TGTGCCACCAGCAGAGAGTTGGGTTGGCGCGAAGCTTTCTTT. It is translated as CATSRELGWREAFF.

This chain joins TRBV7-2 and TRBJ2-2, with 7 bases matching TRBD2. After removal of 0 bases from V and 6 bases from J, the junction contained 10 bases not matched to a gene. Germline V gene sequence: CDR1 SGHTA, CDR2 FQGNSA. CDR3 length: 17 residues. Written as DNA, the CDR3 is TGTGCCAGCAGCTTAGCCCGGACTAGGATGTATCCCGGGGAGCTGTTTTTT. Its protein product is CASSLARTRMYPGELFF.

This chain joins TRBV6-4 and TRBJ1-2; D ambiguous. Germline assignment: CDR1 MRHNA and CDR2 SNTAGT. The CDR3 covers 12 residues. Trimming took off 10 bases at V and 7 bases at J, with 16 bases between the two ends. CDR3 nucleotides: TGTGCCACCTCCCGGCCCGCTTTTGGCTACACCTTC. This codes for CATSRPAFGYTF.

The CDR3 here is CASSLDRETEAFF. The CDR3, as DNA: TGTGCCAGCAGCTTGGACAGGGAGACTGAAGCTTTCTTT. The chain is built from TRBV7-3 and TRBJ1-1; 8 bases align to TRBD1. Trimming removed 3 bases from V and 5 bases from J; junction bases left unmatched: 2. The germline V gene encodes CDR1 SGHTA and CDR2 FQGTGA. The CDR3 is 13 residues long.

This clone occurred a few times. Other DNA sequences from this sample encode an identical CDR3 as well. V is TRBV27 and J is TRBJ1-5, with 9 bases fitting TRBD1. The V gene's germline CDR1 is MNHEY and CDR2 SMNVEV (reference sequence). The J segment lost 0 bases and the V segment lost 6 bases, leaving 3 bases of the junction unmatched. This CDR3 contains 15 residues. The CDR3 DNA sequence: TGTGCCAGCAGCCCGGACAGGGGTAGCAATCAGCCCCAGCATTTT. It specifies CASSPDRGSNQPQHF.

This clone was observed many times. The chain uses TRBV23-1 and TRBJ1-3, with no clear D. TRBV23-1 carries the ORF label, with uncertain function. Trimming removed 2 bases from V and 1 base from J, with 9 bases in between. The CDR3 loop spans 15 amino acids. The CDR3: CASSQPAASGNTIYF. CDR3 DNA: TGCGCCAGCAGTCAACCGGCCGCGTCTGGAAACACCATATATTTT.

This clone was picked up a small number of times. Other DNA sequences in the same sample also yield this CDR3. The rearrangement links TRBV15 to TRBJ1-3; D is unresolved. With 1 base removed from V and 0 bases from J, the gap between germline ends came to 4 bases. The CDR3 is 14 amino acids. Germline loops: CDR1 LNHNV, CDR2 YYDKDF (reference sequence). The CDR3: CATSRVFSGNTIYF. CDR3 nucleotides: TGTGCCACCAGCAGAGTGTTCTCTGGAAACACCATATATTTT.

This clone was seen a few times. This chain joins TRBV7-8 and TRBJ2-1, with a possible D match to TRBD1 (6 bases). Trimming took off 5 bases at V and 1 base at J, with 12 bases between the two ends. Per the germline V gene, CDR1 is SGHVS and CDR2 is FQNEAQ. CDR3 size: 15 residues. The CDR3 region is CASSPSRGSYNEQFF. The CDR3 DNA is TGTGCCAGCAGCCCAAGCAGGGGATCCTACAATGAGCAGTTCTTC.